The rows below give T cell receptor beta chains drawn from one sample of a study of cytomegalovirus exposure and HLA in healthy donors. Clones were read by immunoSEQ multiplex PCR, and TCRdb kept only the in-frame ones, dropping some. The data hold about 170,000 clones, with approximately 67% observed a single time. The source material was PBMCs. These receptors were obtained from a man aged 35 to 55 in good health and CMV-seronegative. Both conserved end residues are part of each CDR3. A D gene is named only where the DNA matches it firmly. Clone size is not always given. Where it is, it says once, few, many or a class for expanded clones.

TRBD1 | - | TRBJ1-5 | TRBV23-1 | TGCGCCAGCAGTCATACCGGGACAGATAGCAATCAGCCCCAGCATTTT | CASSHTGTDSNQPQHF
- | few | TRBJ2-5 | TRBV10-3 | TGTGCCATCAGTGACAGGGGAGAGACCCAGTACTTC | CAISDRGETQYF
- | - | TRBJ1-6 | TRBV27 | TGTGCCAGCAGTTTTCAGGGTCAGGATTCACCCCTCCACTTT | CASSFQGQDSPLHF
- | - | TRBJ1-5 | TRBV19 | TGTGCCAGTAGTGCACGAGGTACGGGCAATCAGCCCCAGCATTTT | CASSARGTGNQPQHF
- | few | TRBJ2-7 | TRBV20-1 | TGCAGTGCTACCGGGATCTACGAGCAGTACTTC | CSATGIYEQYF
TRBD2 | - | TRBJ2-5 | TRBV9 | TGTGCCAGCAGCGTAGGGCGATGGACTAGCGGAACTGAGACCCAGTACTTC | CASSVGRWTSGTETQYF
TRBD2 | - | TRBJ2-3 | TRBV4-1 | TGCGCCAGCAGCCAAGATCAGCGGGGCCTCACAGATACGCAGTATTTT | CASSQDQRGLTDTQYF
TRBD2 | - | TRBJ2-3 | TRBV5-1 | TGCGCCAGCAGCTTCAGCGGGGGACAAGATACGCAGTATTTT | CASSFSGGQDTQYF
- | few | TRBJ2-4 | TRBV7-9 | TGTGCCAGCAGCCCATCCGGGACGATCAGCCCGACAGGCATTCAGTACTTC | CASSPSGTISPTGIQYF
TRBD1 | few | TRBJ1-4 | TRBV6-6 | TGTGCCAGCATGGACAGGGGAGCAACTAATGAAAAACTGTTTTTT | CASMDRGATNEKLFF
TRBD1 | - | TRBJ2-3 | TRBV15 | TGTGCCACCAGCAGAGATGGGGCAGGGGGTACAGATACGCAGTATTTT | CATSRDGAGGTDTQYF
TRBD2 | - | TRBJ2-3 | TRBV14 | TGTGCCAGCAGCCTAAGGAGCGGGAGAACAGATACGCAGTATTTT | CASSLRSGRTDTQYF
TRBD1 | - | TRBJ1-2 | TRBV5-1 | TGCGCCAGCAGCTTGCCAGGGGGCGACGGCTACACCTTC | CASSLPGGDGYTF
TRBD1 | - | TRBJ2-2 | TRBV15 | TGTGCCACCAGCGAACCGGGACAGGGGTCGCGGGAGCTGTTTTTT | CATSEPGQGSRELFF
- | - | TRBJ2-3 | TRBV12-5 | TGTGCTAGTGGTTTGTCCGACCGGGGCACAGATACGCAGTATTTT | CASGLSDRGTDTQYF
TRBD1 | few | TRBJ1-2 | TRBV4-3 | TGCGCCAGCAGCCAAGAGGCCAACCGGGACAGGGGGCGAGGTGGCTACACCTTC | CASSQEANRDRGRGGYTF
TRBD2 | - | TRBJ2-1 | TRBV7-8 | TGTGCCAGCAGCTTAGAGAATAGCGGGGCCCTTCGGGAGCAGTTCTTC | CASSLENSGALREQFF
TRBD2 | - | TRBJ2-1 | TRBV30 | TGTGCCTGGAGTCGGAGCGGGGGGTACAATGAGCAGTTCTTC | CAWSRSGGYNEQFF
- | - | TRBJ2-7 | TRBV6-1 | TGTGCCAGCAGACAGGGCCCTGACACCTCCTACGAGCAGTACTTC | CASRQGPDTSYEQYF
- | few | TRBJ1-5 | TRBV21-1 | TGTGCCAGCAGCGACCGGGACAGAAACAATCAGCCCCAGCATTTT | CASSDRDRNNQPQHF
TRBD1 | - | TRBJ1-2 | TRBV5-1 | TGCGCCAGCAACCCCACGGGACAGGGGGGAGGCTACACCTTC | CASNPTGQGGGYTF
- | few | TRBJ2-3 | TRBV5-1 | TGCGCCAGCAGCTTGTCCGGGGGAAAAGATACGCAGTATTTT | CASSLSGGKDTQYF
TRBD2 | - | TRBJ2-1 | TRBV9 | TGTGCCAGCAGCGTAGGACTAGCGGGATCCTACAATGAGCAGTTCTTC | CASSVGLAGSYNEQFF
- | - | TRBJ2-5 | TRBV11-2 | TGTGCCAGCAGCTTTCAGTGGGACTCCTCGTCGTACTTC | CASSFQWDSSSYF
- | few | TRBJ2-1 | TRBV18 | TGTGCCAGCTCACCCTGGGGCGGAAACTCCTACAATGAGCAGTTCTTC | CASSPWGGNSYNEQFF
TRBD1 | few | TRBJ1-6 | TRBV4-1 | TGCGCCAGCAGCCAAGGGGACAGGGGAACCTATAATTCACCCCTCCACTTT | CASSQGDRGTYNSPLHF
- | - | TRBJ2-7 | TRBV6-5 | TGTGCCAGCAGTTACTTGAGCCCCTCCTACGAGCAGTACTTC | CASSYLSPSYEQYF
- | - | TRBJ1-3 | TRBV7-2 | TGTGCCAGCAGCTCGGAACAGAGAAACACCATATATTTT | CASSSEQRNTIYF
- | - | TRBJ2-5 | TRBV9 | TGTGCCAGCAGCGCTCAGGGCCCTCAAGAGACCCAGTACTTC | CASSAQGPQETQYF
- | - | TRBJ2-5 | TRBV7-8 | TGTGCCAGCAGCTTAGTTAAACAACGGGGTCAAGAGACCCAGTACTTC | CASSLVKQRGQETQYF
- | - | TRBJ1-2 | TRBV4-1 | TGTGCCAGCAGCCAACGTGCCGACGCGGCCTACACCTTC | CASSQRADAAYTF
- | - | TRBJ2-3 | TRBV14 | TGTGCCAGCAGCCAAGATCGAGGAAGGTCACAGTATTTT | CASSQDRGRSQYF
TRBD2 | - | TRBJ2-5 | TRBV4-3 | TGCGCCAGCAGCCAAGAGAGGAGCGGGAGTCAGGAGACCCAGTACTTC | CASSQERSGSQETQYF
- | - | TRBJ2-5 | TRBV5-1 | TGCGCCAGCAGATGGGGGGGGCGAGGAGAAGAGACCCAGTACTTC | CASRWGGRGEETQYF
- | - | TRBJ1-2 | TRBV27 | TGTGCCAGCAGTAGCTCGCCAGGGTACTATGGCTACACCTTC | CASSSSPGYYGYTF
- | - | TRBJ2-5 | TRBV9 | TGTGCCAGCAGCGTCGATAGCGGAGGAATGGGGACCCAGTACTTC | CASSVDSGGMGTQYF
- | - | TRBJ2-7 | TRBV7-2 | TGTGCCAGCAGCTTAGCGCCTCAGGGAGGATCCTACGAGCAGTACTTC | CASSLAPQGGSYEQYF
- | - | TRBJ2-3 | TRBV7-2 | TGTGCCAGTACTAGTTCGGTGTTCTCGGATACGCAGTATTTT | CASTSSVFSDTQYF
TRBD1 | - | TRBJ1-2 | TRBV7-2 | TGTGCCAGCAGCCCATGGACAGGGGGGGTAGCAGGCTACACCTTC | CASSPWTGGVAGYTF
TRBD1 | - | TRBJ2-2 | TRBV29-1 | TGCAGCGTTGCGGGACAGTACACCGGGGAGCTGTTTTTT | CSVAGQYTGELFF
TRBD1 | - | TRBJ2-5 | TRBV14 | TGTGCCAGCAGCCAAGTGGGCATCCCGGGACAGTTACAAGAGACCCAGTACTTC | CASSQVGIPGQLQETQYF